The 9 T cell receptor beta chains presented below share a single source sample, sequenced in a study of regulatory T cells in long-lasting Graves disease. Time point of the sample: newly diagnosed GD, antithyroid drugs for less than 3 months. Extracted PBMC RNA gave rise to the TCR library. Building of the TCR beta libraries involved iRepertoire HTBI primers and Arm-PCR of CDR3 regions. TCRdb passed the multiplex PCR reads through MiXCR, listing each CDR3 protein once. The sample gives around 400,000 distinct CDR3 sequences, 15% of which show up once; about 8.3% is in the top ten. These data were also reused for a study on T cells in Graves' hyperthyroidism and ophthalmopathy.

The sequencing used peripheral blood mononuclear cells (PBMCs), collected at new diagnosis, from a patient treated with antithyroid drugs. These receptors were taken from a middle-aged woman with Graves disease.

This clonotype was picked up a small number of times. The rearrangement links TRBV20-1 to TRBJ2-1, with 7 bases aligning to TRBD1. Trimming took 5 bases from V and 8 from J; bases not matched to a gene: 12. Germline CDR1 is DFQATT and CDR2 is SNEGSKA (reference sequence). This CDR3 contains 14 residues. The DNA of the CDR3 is TGCAGTGCTCCTAGAAGCACAGGGGCGGATGAGCAGTTCTTC. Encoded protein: CSAPRSTGADEQFF.

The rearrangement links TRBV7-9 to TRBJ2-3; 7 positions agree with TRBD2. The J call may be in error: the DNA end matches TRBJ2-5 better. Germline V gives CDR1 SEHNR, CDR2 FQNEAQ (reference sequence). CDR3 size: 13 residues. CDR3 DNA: TGTGCCAGCAGCCGGGACTATTCAGAGACCCAGTACTTC. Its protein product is CASSRDYSETQYF.

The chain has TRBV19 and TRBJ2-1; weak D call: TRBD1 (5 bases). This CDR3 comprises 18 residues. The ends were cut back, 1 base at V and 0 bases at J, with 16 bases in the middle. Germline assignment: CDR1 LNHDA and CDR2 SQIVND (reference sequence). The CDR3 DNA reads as TGTGCCAGTAGTATAGGCCCCACAGGACCAAGCTCCTACAATGAGCAGTTCTTC. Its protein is CASSIGPTGPSSYNEQFF.

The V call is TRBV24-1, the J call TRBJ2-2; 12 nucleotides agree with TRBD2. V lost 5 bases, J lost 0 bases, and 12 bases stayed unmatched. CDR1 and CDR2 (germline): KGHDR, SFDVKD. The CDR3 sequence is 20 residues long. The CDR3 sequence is CATSGPRGTSGLANTGELFF. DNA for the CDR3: TGTGCCACCAGTGGCCCCAGAGGGACTAGCGGGCTAGCGAACACCGGGGAGCTGTTTTTT.

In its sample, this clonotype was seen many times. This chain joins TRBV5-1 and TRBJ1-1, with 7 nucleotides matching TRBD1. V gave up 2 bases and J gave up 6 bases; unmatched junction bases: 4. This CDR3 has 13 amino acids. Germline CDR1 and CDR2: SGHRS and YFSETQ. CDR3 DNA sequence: TGCGCCAGCAGCTTTACCCAGGGGGCTGAAGCTTTCTTT. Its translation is CASSFTQGAEAFF.

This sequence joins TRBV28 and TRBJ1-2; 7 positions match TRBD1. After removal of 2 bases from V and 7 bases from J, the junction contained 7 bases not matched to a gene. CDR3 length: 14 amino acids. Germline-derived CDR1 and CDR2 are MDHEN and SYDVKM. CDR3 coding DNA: TGTGCCAGCAGTTTACCGGCCCAGGGGGGTGGCTACACCTTC. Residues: CASSLPAQGGGYTF.

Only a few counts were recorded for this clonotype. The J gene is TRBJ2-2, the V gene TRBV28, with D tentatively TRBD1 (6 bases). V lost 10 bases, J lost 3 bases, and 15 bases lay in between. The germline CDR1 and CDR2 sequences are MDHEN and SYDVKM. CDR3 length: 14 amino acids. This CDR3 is CATPQGTDTGELFF. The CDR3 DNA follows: TGTGCCACCCCACAGGGAACGGACACCGGGGAGCTGTTTTTT.

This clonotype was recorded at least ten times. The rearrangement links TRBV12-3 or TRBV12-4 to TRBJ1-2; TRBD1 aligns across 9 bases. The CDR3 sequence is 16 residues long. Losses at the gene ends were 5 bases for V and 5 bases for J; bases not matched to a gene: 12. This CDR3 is CASSPRGGQGQYGYTF. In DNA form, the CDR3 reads TGTGCCAGCAGTCCCCGGGGGGGACAGGGACAATATGGCTACACCTTC.

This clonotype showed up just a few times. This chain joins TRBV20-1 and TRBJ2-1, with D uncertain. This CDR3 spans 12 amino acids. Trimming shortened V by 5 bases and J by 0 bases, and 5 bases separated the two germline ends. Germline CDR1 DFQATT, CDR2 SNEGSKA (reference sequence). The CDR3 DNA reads TGCAGTGCTCAGGACTCCTACAATGAGCAGTTCTTC. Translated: CSAQDSYNEQFF.